The TCR beta chain under discussion was sequenced for a study of T cell repertoires in cytomegalovirus infection. MiXCR, run by TCRdb on the reads, gives a single entry per CDR3 protein. The sample lists 200,000 to 250,000 distinct CDR3 sequences, 22% occurring once. Trimming shortened V by 0 bases and J by 1 base, and 9 bases separated the two germline ends. This CDR3 is built from 15 residues. The V gene's germline CDR1 is LNHNV and CDR2 YYDKDF (reference sequence). Source material: CD8+ T cells from PBMCs. The clonotype was recovered from a human donor in good health (CMV status not recorded). Some clones in this sample may be carry-over from other donors' samples. This chain uses TRBV15 with TRBJ1-1; no clear D gene. The CDR3 sequence: CATSRDRTANTEAFF. CDR3 nucleotides: TGTGCCACCAGCAGAGATAGGACGGCGAACACTGAAGCTTTCTTT.